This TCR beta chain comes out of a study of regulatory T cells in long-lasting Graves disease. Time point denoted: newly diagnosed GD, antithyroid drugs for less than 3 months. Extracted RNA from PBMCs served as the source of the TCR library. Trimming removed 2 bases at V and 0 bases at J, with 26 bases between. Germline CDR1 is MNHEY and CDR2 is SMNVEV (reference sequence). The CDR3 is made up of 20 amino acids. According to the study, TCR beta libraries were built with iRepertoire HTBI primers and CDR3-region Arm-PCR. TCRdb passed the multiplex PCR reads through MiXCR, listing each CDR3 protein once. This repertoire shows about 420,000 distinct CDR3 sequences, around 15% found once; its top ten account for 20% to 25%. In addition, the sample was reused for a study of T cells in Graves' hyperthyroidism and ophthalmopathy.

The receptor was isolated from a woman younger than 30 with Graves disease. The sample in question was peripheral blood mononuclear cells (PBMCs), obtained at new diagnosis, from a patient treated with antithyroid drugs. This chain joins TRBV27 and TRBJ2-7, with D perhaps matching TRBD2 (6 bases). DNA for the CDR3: TGTGCCAGCAGTTTACTCCCGGGGGATCTTACTATTACCTCCTCCTACGAGCAGTACTTC. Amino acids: CASSLLPGDLTITSSYEQYF.